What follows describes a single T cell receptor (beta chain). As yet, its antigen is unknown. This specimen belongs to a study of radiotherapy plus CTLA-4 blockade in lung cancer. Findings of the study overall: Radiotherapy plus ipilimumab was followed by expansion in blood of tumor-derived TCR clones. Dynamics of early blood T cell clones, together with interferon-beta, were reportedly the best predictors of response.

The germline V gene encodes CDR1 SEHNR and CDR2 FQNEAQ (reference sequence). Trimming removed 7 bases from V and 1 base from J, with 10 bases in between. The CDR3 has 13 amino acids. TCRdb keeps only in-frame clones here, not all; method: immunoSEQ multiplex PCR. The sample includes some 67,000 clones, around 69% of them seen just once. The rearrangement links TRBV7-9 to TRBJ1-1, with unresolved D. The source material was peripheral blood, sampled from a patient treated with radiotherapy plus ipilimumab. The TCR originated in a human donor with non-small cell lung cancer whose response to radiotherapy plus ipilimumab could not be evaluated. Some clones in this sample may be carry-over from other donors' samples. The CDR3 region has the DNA TGTGCCAGCAAGCGTAGCGGGAACACTGAAGCTTTCTTT. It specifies CASKRSGNTEAFF.